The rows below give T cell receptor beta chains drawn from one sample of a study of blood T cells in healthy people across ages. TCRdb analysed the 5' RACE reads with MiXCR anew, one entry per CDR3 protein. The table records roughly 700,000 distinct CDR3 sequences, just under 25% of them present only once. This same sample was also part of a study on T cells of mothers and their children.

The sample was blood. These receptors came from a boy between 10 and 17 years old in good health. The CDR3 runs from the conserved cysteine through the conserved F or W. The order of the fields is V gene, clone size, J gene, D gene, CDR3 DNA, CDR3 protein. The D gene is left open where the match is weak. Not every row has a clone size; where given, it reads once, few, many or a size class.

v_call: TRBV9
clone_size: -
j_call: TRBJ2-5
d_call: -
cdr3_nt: TGTGCCAGCAGCGTAGCTCCGGAAGAGACCCAGTACTTC
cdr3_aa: CASSVAPEETQYF

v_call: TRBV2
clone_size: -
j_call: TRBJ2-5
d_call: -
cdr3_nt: TGTGTCAGCACCAAGGACCCTCAGACCCAGTACTTC
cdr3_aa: CVSTKDPQTQYF

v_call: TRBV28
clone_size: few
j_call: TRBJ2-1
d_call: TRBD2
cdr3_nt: TGTGCCAGCAGTTTCCCACCGGGACTAGCGGGAGGGCCAGCCACCTACAATGAGCAGTTCTTC
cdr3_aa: CASSFPPGLAGGPATYNEQFF

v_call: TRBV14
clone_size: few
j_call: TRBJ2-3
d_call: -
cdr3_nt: TGTGCCAGCAGCCAAGTCGGGGGCGCAGATACGCAGTATTTT
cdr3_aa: CASSQVGGADTQYF

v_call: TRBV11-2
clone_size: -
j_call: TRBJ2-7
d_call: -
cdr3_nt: TGTGCCAGCAGCTTAGGGGCAGTCAGCTCCTACGAGCAGTACTTC
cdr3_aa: CASSLGAVSSYEQYF

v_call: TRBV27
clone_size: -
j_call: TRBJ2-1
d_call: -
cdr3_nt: TGTGCCAGCAGTTTCTTACTAGGGCAGTTCTTC
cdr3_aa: CASSFLLGQFF

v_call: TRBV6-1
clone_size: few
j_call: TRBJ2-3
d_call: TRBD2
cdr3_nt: TGTGCCAGCAGTAGAACTAGCGGGGGAGATACGCAGTATTTT
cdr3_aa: CASSRTSGGDTQYF

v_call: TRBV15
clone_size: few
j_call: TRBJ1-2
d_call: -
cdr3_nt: TGTGCCACCAGCAGTACAGGATTCTATGGCTACACCTTC
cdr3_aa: CATSSTGFYGYTF

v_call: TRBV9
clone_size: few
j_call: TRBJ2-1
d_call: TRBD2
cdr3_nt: TGTGCCAGCAGCACTTTAGGGGGACTAGCGCGCAATGAGCAGTTCTTC
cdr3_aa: CASSTLGGLARNEQFF

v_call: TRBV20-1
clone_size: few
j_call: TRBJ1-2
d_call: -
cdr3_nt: TGCAGTGCTAGTTCCACAGCTCACTATGGCTACACCTTC
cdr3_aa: CSASSTAHYGYTF

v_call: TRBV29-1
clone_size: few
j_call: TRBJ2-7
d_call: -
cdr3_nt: TGCAGCGTTGAGGGCACCTCGAAGAGCTCCTACGAGCAGTACTTC
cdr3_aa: CSVEGTSKSSYEQYF

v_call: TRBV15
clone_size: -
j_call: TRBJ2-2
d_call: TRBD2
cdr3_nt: TGTGCCACCAGCAGAGATTTGCTAGCGGGAGCACTGTCCGGGGAGCTGTTTTTT
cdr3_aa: CATSRDLLAGALSGELFF

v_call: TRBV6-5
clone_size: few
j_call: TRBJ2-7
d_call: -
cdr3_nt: TGTGCCAGCAGACCCCACAGGGAAGAGTTCTACGAGCAGTACTTC
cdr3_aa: CASRPHREEFYEQYF

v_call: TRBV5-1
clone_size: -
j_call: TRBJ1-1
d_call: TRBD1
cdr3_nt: TGCGCCAGCAGCTTGACAGGGGGAATGATCGAAGCTTTCTTT
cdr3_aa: CASSLTGGMIEAFF

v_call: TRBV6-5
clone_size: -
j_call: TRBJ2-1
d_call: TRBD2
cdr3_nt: TGTGCCAGCAGTTACTCGAGAACTAGCGGGGTTGGATACAATGAGCAGTTCTTC
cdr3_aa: CASSYSRTSGVGYNEQFF

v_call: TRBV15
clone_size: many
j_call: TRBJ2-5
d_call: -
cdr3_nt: TGTGCCACCAGCAGAGTAGCGGAACAAGAGACCCAGTACTTC
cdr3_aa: CATSRVAEQETQYF

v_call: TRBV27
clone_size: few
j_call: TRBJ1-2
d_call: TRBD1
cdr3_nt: TGTGCCGGCAGCAACCGACAGGGAGCGGATGGCTACACCTTC
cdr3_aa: CAGSNRQGADGYTF

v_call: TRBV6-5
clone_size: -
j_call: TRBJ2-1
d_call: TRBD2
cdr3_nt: TGTGCCAGCACACGGACTAGCGGGAGGGCCTTTGAGCAGTTCTTC
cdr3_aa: CASTRTSGRAFEQFF

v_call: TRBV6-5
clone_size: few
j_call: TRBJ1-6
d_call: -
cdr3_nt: TGTGCCAGCAGAACACAACCCGATTCACCCCTCCACTTT
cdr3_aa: CASRTQPDSPLHF

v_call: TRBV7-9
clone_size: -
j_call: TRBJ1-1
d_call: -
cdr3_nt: TGTGCCAGCAGCTTAAGCCGAGGGTTGAACACTGAAGCTTTCTTT
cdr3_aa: CASSLSRGLNTEAFF

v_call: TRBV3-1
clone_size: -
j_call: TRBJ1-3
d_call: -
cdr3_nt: TGTGCCAGCAGCCTTATGGGGGATGGAAACACCATATATTTT
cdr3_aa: CASSLMGDGNTIYF

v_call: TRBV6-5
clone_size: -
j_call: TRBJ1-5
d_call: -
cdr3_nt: TGTGCCAGCAGTTACTTTTACGGCGGGGGGTTCGATCAGCCCCAGCATTTT
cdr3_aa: CASSYFYGGGFDQPQHF

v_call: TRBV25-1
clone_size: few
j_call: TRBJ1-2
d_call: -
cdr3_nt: TGTGCCAGCAGTGGGCATGGCTACACCTTC
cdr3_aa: CASSGHGYTF

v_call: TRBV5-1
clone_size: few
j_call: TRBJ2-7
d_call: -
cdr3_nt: TGCGCCAGCAGAAGCCAGACTCACTCCTACGAGCAGTACTTC
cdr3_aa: CASRSQTHSYEQYF

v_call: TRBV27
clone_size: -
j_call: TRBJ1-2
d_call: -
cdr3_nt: TGTGCCAGCAGGCGGCCGGGGCGGGATGGCTACACCTTC
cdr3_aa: CASRRPGRDGYTF

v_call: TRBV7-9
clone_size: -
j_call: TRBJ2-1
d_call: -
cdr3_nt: TGTGCCAGCCTATCCGTTAACCCCTACAATGAGCAGTTCTTC
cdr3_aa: CASLSVNPYNEQFF

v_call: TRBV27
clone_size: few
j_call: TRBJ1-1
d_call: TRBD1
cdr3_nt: TGTGCCAGCAGGGTAGACAGGGAGGTCACTGAAGCTTTCTTT
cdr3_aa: CASRVDREVTEAFF

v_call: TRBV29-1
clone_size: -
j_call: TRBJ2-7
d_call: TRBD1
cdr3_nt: TGCAGCGCCGGGACAGGGAGCTCCTACGAGCAGTACTTC
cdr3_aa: CSAGTGSSYEQYF

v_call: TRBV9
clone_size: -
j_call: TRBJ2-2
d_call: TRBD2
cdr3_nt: TGTGCCAGCAGCGCGGCGGGGGACACCGGGGAGCTGTTTTTT
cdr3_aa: CASSAAGDTGELFF

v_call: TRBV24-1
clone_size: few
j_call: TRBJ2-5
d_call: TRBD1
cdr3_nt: TGTGCCACCTCACAGGGGGCGACCGGGACCCAGTACTTC
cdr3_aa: CATSQGATGTQYF

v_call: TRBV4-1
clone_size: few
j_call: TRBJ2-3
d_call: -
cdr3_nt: TGCGCCAGCAGCCATCCCCCGTTGGATACGCAGTATTTT
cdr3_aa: CASSHPPLDTQYF

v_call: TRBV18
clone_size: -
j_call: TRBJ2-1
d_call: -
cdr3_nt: TGTGCCAGCTCATCGGGGGAGGCCTACAATGAGCAGTTCTTC
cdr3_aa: CASSSGEAYNEQFF

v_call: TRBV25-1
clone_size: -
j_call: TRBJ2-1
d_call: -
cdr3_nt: TGTGCCAGCAGTGGACAGCTTAGCTCCTACAATGAGCAGTTCTTC
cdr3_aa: CASSGQLSSYNEQFF